This T cell receptor beta chain was recorded in a study of OX40 agonist ivuxolimab in advanced cancers. Data came from immunoSEQ multiplex PCR; TCRdb stores just in-frame clones and leaves some out. Among about 60,000 clones listed, approximately 89% were seen once. This receptor was taken from an adult with an advanced solid tumor such as melanoma, head and neck, liver or kidney cancer. The source material was CD4+ or CD8+ T cells sorted from blood, sampled in a trial of the OX40 agonist ivuxolimab.

The CDR3 is CASSNLAGGSSYEQYF. CDR3 nucleotides: TGCGCCAGCAGCAATTTAGCGGGGGGAAGCTCCTACGAGCAGTACTTC. V and J are TRBV5-1 and TRBJ2-7; 10 nucleotides line up with TRBD2. This CDR3 contains 16 residues. V lost 4 bases, J lost 0 bases, and 7 bases stayed unmatched. Per the germline V gene, CDR1 is SGHRS and CDR2 is YFSETQ.